A selection of T cell receptor beta chains follows, all from one sample in a study of blood T cell repertoires in COVID-19. The data were produced by immunoSEQ multiplex PCR, yet TCRdb's version contains in-frame clones alone and is incomplete. The data contain about 97,000 clones, over 75% of them singletons. The sequencing sample was made of peripheral blood. Every receptor here comes from a man aged 55-75 years with acute or convalescent COVID-19. CDR3s include the opening cysteine and the closing phenylalanine or tryptophan. D genes are given only for firm matches. Not all rows give a size; the values are once, few, many and, for expanded clones, a class.

size: NA
D: NA
J: TRBJ1-1
V: TRBV27
CDR3: CASSLRGGRSTEAFF
DNA: TGTGCCAGCAGTTTAAGGGGGGGGCGCAGCACTGAAGCTTTCTTT

size: NA
D: TRBD1
J: TRBJ1-3
V: TRBV19
CDR3: CARLSGQGANGNTIYF
DNA: TGTGCCAGACTCTCAGGACAGGGGGCGAATGGAAACACCATATATTTT

size: NA
D: NA
J: TRBJ1-1
V: TRBV5-6
CDR3: CASSRRLKNTEAFF
DNA: TGTGCCAGCAGCCGGAGACTGAAGAACACTGAAGCTTTCTTT

size: NA
D: NA
J: TRBJ2-3
V: TRBV19
CDR3: CASSTRLSPSTDTQYF
DNA: TGTGCCAGTAGTACCAGACTTAGCCCGAGCACAGATACGCAGTATTTT

size: NA
D: NA
J: TRBJ1-1
V: TRBV20-1
CDR3: CSAEPSTEAFF
DNA: TGCAGTGCTGAGCCGTCCACTGAAGCTTTCTTT

size: NA
D: NA
J: TRBJ1-3
V: TRBV19
CDR3: CASTPTENSGNTIYF
DNA: TGTGCCAGTACCCCGACAGAGAACTCTGGAAACACCATATATTTT

size: NA
D: TRBD1
J: TRBJ1-5
V: TRBV19
CDR3: CASSGQASNQPQHF
DNA: TGTGCCAGTAGTGGACAGGCGAGCAATCAGCCCCAGCATTTT

size: NA
D: NA
J: TRBJ2-5
V: TRBV19
CDR3: CASSLGGQETQYF
DNA: TGTGCCAGTAGTCTCGGGGGCCAAGAGACCCAGTACTTC

size: few
D: NA
J: TRBJ1-6
V: TRBV6-6
CDR3: CASSYYSYNSPLHF
DNA: TGTGCCAGCAGTTACTACAGCTATAATTCACCCCTCCACTTT

size: NA
D: NA
J: TRBJ1-2
V: TRBV7-9
CDR3: CASSLLSDYGYTF
DNA: TGTGCCAGCAGCTTATTGAGCGACTATGGCTACACCTTC

size: NA
D: NA
J: TRBJ1-1
V: TRBV2
CDR3: CASGRGGANTEAFF
DNA: TGTGCCAGCGGGAGGGGGGGCGCGAACACTGAAGCTTTCTTT

size: NA
D: NA
J: TRBJ1-2
V: TRBV5-1
CDR3: CASSPSGWAYGYTF
DNA: TGCGCCAGCAGCCCCTCAGGCTGGGCCTATGGCTACACCTTC

size: NA
D: TRBD1
J: TRBJ1-1
V: TRBV6-5
CDR3: CASSQGALNTEAFF
DNA: TGTGCCAGCAGTCAGGGGGCCTTGAACACTGAAGCTTTCTTT

size: NA
D: TRBD1
J: TRBJ1-2
V: TRBV9
CDR3: CASSARTGDGYTF
DNA: TGTGCCAGCAGCGCCCGGACAGGGGATGGCTACACCTTC

size: NA
D: TRBD2
J: TRBJ2-1
V: TRBV25-1
CDR3: CASSEYGTSGGLYNEQFF
DNA: TGTGCCAGCAGTGAATACGGGACTAGCGGGGGGCTCTACAATGAGCAGTTCTTC

size: NA
D: NA
J: TRBJ1-1
V: TRBV7-9
CDR3: CASSYPRSEAFF
DNA: TGTGCCAGCAGCTATCCCAGGTCTGAAGCTTTCTTT

size: NA
D: NA
J: TRBJ1-5
V: TRBV19
CDR3: CASTMQGTSNQPQHF
DNA: TGTGCCAGTACTATGCAGGGCACTTCTAATCAGCCCCAGCATTTT

size: NA
D: NA
J: TRBJ1-5
V: TRBV27
CDR3: CASRAGDSGSFNQPQHF
DNA: TGTGCCAGCAGAGCGGGGGACTCAGGCTCGTTCAATCAGCCCCAGCATTTT